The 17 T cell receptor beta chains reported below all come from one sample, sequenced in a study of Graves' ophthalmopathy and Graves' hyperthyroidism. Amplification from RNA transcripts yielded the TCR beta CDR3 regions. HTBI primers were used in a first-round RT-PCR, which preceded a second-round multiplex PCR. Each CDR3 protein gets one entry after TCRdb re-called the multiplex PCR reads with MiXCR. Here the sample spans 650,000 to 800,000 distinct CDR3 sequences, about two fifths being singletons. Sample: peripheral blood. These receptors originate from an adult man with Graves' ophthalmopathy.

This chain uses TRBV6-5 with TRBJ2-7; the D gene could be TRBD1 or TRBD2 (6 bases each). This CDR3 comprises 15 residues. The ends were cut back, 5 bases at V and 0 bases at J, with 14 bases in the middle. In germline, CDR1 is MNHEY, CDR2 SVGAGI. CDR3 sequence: CASSGGGTISYEQYF. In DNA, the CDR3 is TGTGCCAGCAGTGGGGGCGGGACAATCTCCTACGAGCAGTACTTC.

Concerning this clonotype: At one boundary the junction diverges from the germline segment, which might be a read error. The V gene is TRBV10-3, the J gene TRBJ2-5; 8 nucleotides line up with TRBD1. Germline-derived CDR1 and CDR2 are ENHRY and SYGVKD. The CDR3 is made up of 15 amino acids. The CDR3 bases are TGTGCCAGCAGTTACTCGCGCAGGGGGCTTGAGACCCAGTACTTC. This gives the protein CASSYSRRGLETQYF.

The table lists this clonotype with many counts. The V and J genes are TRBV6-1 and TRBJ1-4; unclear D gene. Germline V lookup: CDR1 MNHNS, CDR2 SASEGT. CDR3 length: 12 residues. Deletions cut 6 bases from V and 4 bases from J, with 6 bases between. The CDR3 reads CASRTVNEKLFF. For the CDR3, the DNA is TGTGCCAGCAGGACTGTTAATGAAAAACTGTTTTTT.

The CDR3 region has the DNA TGCGCCAGCAGCCAATTCGGCGGGGTGGGCGAAAAACTGTTTTTT. Its protein is CASSQFGGVGEKLFF. The V and J genes are TRBV4-1 and TRBJ1-4; D is uncertain. The ends were cut back, 2 bases at V and 8 bases at J, with 15 bases in the middle. This CDR3 is built from 15 residues. Germline lookup yields CDR1 MGHRA and CDR2 YSYEKL.

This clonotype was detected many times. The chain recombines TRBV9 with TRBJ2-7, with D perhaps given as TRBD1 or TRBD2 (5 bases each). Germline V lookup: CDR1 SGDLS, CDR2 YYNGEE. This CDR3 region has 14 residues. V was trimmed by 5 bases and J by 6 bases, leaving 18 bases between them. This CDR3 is CASSPRGTVFEQYF. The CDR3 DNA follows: TGTGCCAGCAGTCCCCGGGGCACCGTCTTCGAGCAGTACTTC.

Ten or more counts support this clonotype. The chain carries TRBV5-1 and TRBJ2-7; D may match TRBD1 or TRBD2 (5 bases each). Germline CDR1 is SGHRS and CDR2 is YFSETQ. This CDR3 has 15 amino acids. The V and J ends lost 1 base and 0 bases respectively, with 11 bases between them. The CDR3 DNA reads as TGCGCCAGCAGCTTGACCCAGGGAGCCTCCTACGAGCAGTACTTC. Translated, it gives CASSLTQGASYEQYF.

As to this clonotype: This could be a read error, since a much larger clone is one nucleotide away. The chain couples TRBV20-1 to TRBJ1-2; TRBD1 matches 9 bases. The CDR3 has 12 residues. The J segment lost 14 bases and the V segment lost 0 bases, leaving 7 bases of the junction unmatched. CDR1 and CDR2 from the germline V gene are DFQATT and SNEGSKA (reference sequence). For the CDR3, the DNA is TGCAGTGCTAGAGACCGGGACAGGGCATCAACCTTC. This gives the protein CSARDRDRASTF.

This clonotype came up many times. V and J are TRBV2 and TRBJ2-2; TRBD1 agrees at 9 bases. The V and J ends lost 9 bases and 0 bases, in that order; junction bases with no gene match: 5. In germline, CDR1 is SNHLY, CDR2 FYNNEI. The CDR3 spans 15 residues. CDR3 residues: CARNYRGPNTGELFF. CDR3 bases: TGTGCCAGGAATTACAGGGGGCCGAACACCGGGGAGCTGTTTTTT.

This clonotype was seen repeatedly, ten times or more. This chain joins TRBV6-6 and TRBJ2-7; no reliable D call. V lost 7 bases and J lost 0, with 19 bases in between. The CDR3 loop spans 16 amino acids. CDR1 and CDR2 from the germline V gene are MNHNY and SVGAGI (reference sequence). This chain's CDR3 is CASTPQLTTASYEQYF. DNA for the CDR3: TGTGCCAGCACCCCCCAACTGACAACCGCCTCCTACGAGCAGTACTTC.

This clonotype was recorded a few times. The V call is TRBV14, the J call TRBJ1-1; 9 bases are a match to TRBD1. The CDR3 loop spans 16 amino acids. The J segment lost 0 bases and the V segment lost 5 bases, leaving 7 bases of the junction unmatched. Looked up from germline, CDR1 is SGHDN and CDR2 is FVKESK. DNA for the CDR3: TGTGCCAGCAGCGCTCACAGGGGGCCTATGAACACTGAAGCTTTCTTT. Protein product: CASSAHRGPMNTEAFF.

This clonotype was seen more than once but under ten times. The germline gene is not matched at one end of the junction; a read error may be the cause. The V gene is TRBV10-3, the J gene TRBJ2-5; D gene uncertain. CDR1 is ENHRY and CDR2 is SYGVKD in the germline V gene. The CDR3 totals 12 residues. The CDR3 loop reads CASSYPSETQYF. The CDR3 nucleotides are TGTGCCAGCAGTTACCCGTCAGAGACCCAGTACTTC.

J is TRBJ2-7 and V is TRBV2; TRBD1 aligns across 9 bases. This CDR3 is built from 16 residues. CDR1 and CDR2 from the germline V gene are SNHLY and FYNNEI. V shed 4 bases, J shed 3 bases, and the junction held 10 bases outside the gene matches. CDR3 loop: CASSGAPGQGLYEQYF. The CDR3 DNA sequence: TGTGCCAGCAGTGGGGCACCGGGACAGGGTCTCTACGAGCAGTACTTC.

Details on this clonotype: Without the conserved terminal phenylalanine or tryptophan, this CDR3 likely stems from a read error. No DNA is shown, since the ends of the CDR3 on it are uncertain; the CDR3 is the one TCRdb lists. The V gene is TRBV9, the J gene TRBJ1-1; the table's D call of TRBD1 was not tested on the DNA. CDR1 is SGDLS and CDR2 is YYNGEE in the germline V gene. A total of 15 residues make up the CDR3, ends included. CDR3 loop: CASSVAGAANTEASL.

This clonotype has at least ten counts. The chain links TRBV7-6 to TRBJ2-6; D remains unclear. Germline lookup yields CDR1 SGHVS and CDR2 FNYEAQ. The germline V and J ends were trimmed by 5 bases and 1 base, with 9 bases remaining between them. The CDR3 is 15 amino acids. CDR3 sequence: CASSARNSGANVLTF. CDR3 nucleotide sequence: TGTGCCAGCAGCGCCCGCAATTCTGGGGCCAACGTCCTGACTTTC.

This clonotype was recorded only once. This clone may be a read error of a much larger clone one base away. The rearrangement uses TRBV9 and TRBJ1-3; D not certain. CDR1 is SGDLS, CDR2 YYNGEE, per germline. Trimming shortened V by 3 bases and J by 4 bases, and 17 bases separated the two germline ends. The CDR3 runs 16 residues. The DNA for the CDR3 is TGTGCCAGCAGCGCCCAACCCGGGATAACCGGAAACACCATATATTTT. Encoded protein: CASSAQPGITGNTIYF.

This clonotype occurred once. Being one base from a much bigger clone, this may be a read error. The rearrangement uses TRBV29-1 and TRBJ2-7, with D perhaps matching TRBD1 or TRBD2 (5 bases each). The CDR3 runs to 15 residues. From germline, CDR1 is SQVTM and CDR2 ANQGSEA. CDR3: CGVKSGAPDPYEQYF. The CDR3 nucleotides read TGCGGCGTGAAATCCGGGGCCCCGGACCCTTACGAGCAGTACTTC.

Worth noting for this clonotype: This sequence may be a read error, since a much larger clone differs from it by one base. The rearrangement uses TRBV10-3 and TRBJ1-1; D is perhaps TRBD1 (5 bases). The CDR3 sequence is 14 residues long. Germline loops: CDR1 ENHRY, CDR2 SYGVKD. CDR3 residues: CASSCGGRGAEAFF. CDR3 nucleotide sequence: TGTGCCAGCAGTTGCGGGGGGAGGGGAGCTGAAGCTTTCTTT.